This TCR beta chain came from a study of blood T cell repertoires in COVID-19. Study context: Donors in the United States, Italy and Spain gave samples during acute or convalescent COVID-19.

This clone is a singleton in its sample. Trimming cost V 9 bases and J 4 bases, with 16 bases left between them. This CDR3 is built from 14 residues. Germline V gene data show CDR1 as SNHLY and CDR2 as FYNNEI. This table comes from immunoSEQ multiplex PCR, and its TCRdb copy is limited to in-frame clones, with some not included. The sample comprises about 170,000 clones, 80% to 85% of which are singletons, and about 14% rests with the top ten. The sequencing input was peripheral blood. This receptor was obtained from a woman between 65 and 79 years old with COVID-19, enrolled during active disease. J is TRBJ2-1 and V is TRBV2; D is possibly TRBD2 (5 bases). Here the CDR3 reads CARTGEISYNEQFF. In DNA form, the CDR3 reads TGTGCCAGAACCGGGGAAATTTCTTACAATGAGCAGTTCTTC. The full variable domain, rest sourced from reference TRBV2 and TRBJ2-1, is EPEVTQTPSHQVTQMGQEVILRCVPISNHLYFYWYRQILGQKVEFLVSFYNNEISEKSEIFDDQFSVERPDGSNFTLKIRSTKLEDSAMYFCARTGEISYNEQFFGPGTRLTVL.